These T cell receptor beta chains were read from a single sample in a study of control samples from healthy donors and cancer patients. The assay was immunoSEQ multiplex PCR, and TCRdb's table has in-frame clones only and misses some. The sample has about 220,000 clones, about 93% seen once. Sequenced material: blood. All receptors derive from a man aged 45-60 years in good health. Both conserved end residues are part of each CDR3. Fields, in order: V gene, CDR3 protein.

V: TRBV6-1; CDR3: CASSESGVYEQYF
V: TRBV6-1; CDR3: CASSESPGNNYGYTF
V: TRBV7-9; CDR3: CASSPRGGGRSTDTQYF
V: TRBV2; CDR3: CASETALNTEAFF
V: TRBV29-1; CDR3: CSVEALGTPPEAFF
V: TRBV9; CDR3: CASSVGGGNTGELFF
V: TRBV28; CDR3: CASKTKPGQSYYGYTF
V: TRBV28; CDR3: CASSLPGHASPYGYTF
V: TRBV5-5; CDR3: CASSPTGALETQYF
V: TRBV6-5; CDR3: CASSRRLGDEQFF
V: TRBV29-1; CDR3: CSAARGSENTEAFF
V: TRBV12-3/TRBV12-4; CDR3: CASSLRGETQYF
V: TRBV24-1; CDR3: CATSAGQGVKGTEAFF
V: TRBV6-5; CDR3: CASAGSSGVSDTQYF
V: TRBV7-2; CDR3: CASSSGTGSYNEQFF
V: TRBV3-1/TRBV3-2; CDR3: CASSQDYHEQFF
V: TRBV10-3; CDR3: CAITPQGEGGEAFF
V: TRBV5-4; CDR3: CASRPHEVGGYTF
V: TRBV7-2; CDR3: CASSLDSVNTEAFF
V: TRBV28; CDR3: CASRGAGGGTEAFF
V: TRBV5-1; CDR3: CASSPANRGYYGYTF
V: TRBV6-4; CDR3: CASSDGNTGELFF
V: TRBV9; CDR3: CASTRGVNGYTF
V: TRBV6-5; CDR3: CASSSRRGDTEAFF
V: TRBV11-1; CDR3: CASSVRVDWRLETQYF
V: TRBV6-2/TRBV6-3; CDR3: CASSYWTGTVYEQYF
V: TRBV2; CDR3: CATKPGEEEKLFF
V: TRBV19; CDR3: CASRLGPISNTEAFF
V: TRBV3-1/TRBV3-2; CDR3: CASSKPGAGWGKDGYTF
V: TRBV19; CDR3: CASSPGALRPQHF
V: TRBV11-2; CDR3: CASSLTGFEAFF
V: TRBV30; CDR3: CAWSVPDTQYF
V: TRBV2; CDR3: CASRRYINQPQHF
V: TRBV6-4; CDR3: CASSDSSGGATGELFF
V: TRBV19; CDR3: CASNLGSLGSPLHF
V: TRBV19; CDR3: CASSIELRWANTGELFF
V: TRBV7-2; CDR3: CASSPERGEYEQYF
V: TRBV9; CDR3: CASSVAGSGLAGGLQETQYF
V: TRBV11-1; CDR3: CASSLLANQPQHF
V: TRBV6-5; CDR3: CASADSFNQPQHF
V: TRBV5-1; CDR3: CASSPDGGGFTEAFF
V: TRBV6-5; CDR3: CASGGYSNQPQHF
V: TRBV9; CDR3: CASSVAPVSNSPLHF